Sequencing of this T cell receptor (beta chain) was carried out in a study of blood T cell repertoires in COVID-19. Background on the study: The United States, Italy and Spain supplied acute and convalescent COVID-19 samples. PBMCs, B-cell-depleted T cells, or T cells were the source of the cDNA or gDNA that made up the material.

As processed by the authors: Cell counts per sample came from amplifying reference gene primers. Sequencing was performed with immunoSEQ multiplex PCR; in TCRdb, only in-frame clones are kept and a portion is missing. That table gives V, J and clone size, and the DNA gave D and trimming. The table lists more than 110,000 clones, roughly 80% of them singletons. The CDR3 totals 14 residues. V dropped 3 bases and J dropped 2 bases, with 10 bases sitting between them. Germline CDR1 and CDR2: KGHSH and LQKENI. This TCR was sampled from a woman aged 80 or over in a cohort sampled during active or convalescent COVID-19. The rearrangement uses TRBV18 and TRBJ1-1; D is perhaps TRBD1 (6 bases). Material for sequencing was peripheral blood. DNA of the CDR3: TGTGCCAGCTCACCCAGGGGCGGAAACACTGAAGCTTTCTTT. Amino acid sequence: CASSPRGGNTEAFF.